Detailed here is one TCR beta chain. This sample was included in a study of T cell changes during pregnancy in multiple sclerosis. This CDR3 has 13 amino acids. Germline lookup yields CDR1 GTSNPN and CDR2 SVGIG (reference sequence). Between the trimmed V and J ends, which lost 0 bases and 4 bases, there was a span of 7 bases. TCRdb's copy holds only in-frame clones and misses some; the assay was immunoSEQ multiplex PCR. The sample has fewer than 100,000 clones; just over 90% are singletons. The chain carries TRBV30 and TRBJ2-1, with D maybe TRBD2 (5 bases). This sample comprised peripheral blood, obtained after pregnancy. The sequence came from a female donor in good health, enrolled as a control in a pregnancy study. This chain's CDR3 is CAWSVRGYNEQFF. In DNA, the CDR3 is TGTGCCTGGAGTGTACGGGGATACAATGAGCAGTTCTTC.